The source of this TCR beta chain is a study of blood T cell repertoires in COVID-19 (dated by TCRdb to about 2020). Regarding the study in general: Collaborator samples came from the United States, Italy and Spain and covered acute and convalescent phases of COVID-19. The prospective study material was composed of cDNA or gDNA derived from T cells, B-cell-depleted T cells, or PBMCs. Subjects who had been exposed to COVID-19, were actively infected with it, or had recovered from it provided the deeply sampled blood TCRbeta repertoires that made up the dataset. The repertoires were released in a freely available public database intended as a resource for research on the immune response to SARS-CoV-2. The samples were drawn from the first 160 participants of the ongoing ImmuneRACE study and from roughly 1,300 subjects provided by 6 global collaborators. A de-identified subject ID, COVID-19 status, age in years and sex were almost always included in the sample metadata. Where available, HLA class I and class II types were taken from metadata supplied by the sample provider and were not determined by assay-based typing. Here is what the overall study found, with its caveats: Clinical and demographic metadata were provided uncurated, with the amount varying by source and participant.

The CDR3, cysteine through phenylalanine, is 16 amino acids long. This entry keeps only the CDR3 DNA: 48 bases, framed from base 1. The germline V gene sets CDR1 to SGHVS and CDR2 to FNYEAQ. Trimming removed 4 bases from V and 4 bases from J; the gene matches leave 7 bases unexplained. The immunoSEQ Assay, a bias-controlled multiplex PCR, was used to amplify TCRbeta CDR3 regions from genomic DNA. The original pipeline was this. Within the assay, amplification of reference gene primers was used to estimate how many nucleated cells each sample contained. To quantify the absolute abundance of each unique TCRbeta CDR3 rearrangement, sequence reads were collapsed and filtered. For each sample, productive Simpson clonality was calculated as the square root of Simpson's diversity index over productive rearrangements. The source is immuneACCESS, and TCRdb retained only in-frame sequences with V and J called. Part of the clones is not carried over; for the studies checked, unresolved V genes explain less than half of this, and the remainder is unexplained. The V and J calls and clone size were taken over from that table, and D and trimming were inferred from the DNA. In this sample the table shows roughly 170,000 clones, 75% to 85% of which occur a single time. Jointly, the top ten make up around 8.1% of the sample.

As regards this clone: The antigen it binds to is not known. No much larger clonotype is one base removed from it; base qualities were not supplied.

In Seattle, one collaborating source enrolled patients while the infection was active and tracked those patients longitudinally over the course of disease. The collaborating institutions used their own protocols to collect whole blood in K2EDTA tubes. For TCRbeta analysis, collaborator samples were shipped as frozen whole blood, as isolated PBMCs, or as DNA extracted from either sample type. The V and J segments used are TRBV7-6 and TRBJ2-1, with 10 bases in between that match TRBD1. The source is a woman aged 60-75 years with COVID-19, enrolled during active disease. The sequenced sample was peripheral blood. The sequenced DNA: TGTGCCAGCAGCTCCCTGGACAGGGGGTTTTACAATGAGCAGTTCTTC. It specifies CASSSLDRGFYNEQFF.